These T cell receptor beta chains were read from a single sample in a study of blood T cell repertoires in COVID-19. Data came from immunoSEQ multiplex PCR; TCRdb stores just in-frame clones and leaves some out. The sample holds some 150,000 clones, about nine tenths seen once. The sample taken for sequencing was peripheral blood. The receptors originated from a man between 45 and 60 years old with active or convalescent COVID-19. CDR3s include the opening cysteine and the closing phenylalanine or tryptophan. The D gene is left open where the match is weak. Size tells how often a clone was seen (once, few, many) or the class of an expanded clone, and some rows leave it out.

d_gene,j_gene,v_gene,abundance,CDR3nt,CDR3aa
TRBD1,TRBJ1-5,TRBV6-4,.,TGTGCCAGCAGTGAAACAGGGGGAAATCAGCCCCAGCATTTT,CASSETGGNQPQHF
.,TRBJ2-7,TRBV5-5,once,TGTGCCAGCAGCCCGGACGCGGGCAACGAGCAGTACTTC,CASSPDAGNEQYF
TRBD2,TRBJ2-7,TRBV5-1,once,TGCGCCAGCAGCTTGGGCGGGAGGGCCGACGAGCAGTACTTC,CASSLGGRADEQYF
.,TRBJ1-5,TRBV28,.,TGTGCCAGCAGTCCCGATGGTCTCTCGACGGGTCAGCCCCAGCATTTT,CASSPDGLSTGQPQHF
TRBD2,TRBJ2-3,TRBV7-6,.,TGTGCCAGCAGCTTAGGGCTAGCGGGAGTAACAGATACGCAGTATTTT,CASSLGLAGVTDTQYF
.,TRBJ1-1,TRBV5-1,.,TGCGCCAGCAGCTTGATGGATAGGGAGGGAGCTTTCTTT,CASSLMDREGAFF
TRBD1,TRBJ1-6,TRBV28,.,TGTGCCAGCAGGGGGACAGCTCTGGATAATTCACCCCTCCACTTT,CASRGTALDNSPLHF
TRBD2,TRBJ2-5,TRBV10-3,.,TGTGCCATCAGTCCCGGACTAGCGGGAGGGCCTCTCGGTTCAGAGACCCAGTACTTC,CAISPGLAGGPLGSETQYF
TRBD2,TRBJ2-1,TRBV25-1,.,TGTGCCAGCAGTGAAAGACTAGCGGGAGGGTACAATGAGCAGTTCTTC,CASSERLAGGYNEQFF
TRBD1,TRBJ2-1,TRBV11-2,.,TGTGCCAGCAGCTCAACGACAGGGGCGCCCAATGAGCAGTTCTTC,CASSSTTGAPNEQFF
.,TRBJ2-3,TRBV5-1,.,TGCGCCAGCAGTCCCACAACAGCCTTAACCGCCACAGATACGCAGTATTTT,CASSPTTALTATDTQYF
.,TRBJ2-2,TRBV24-1,.,TGTGCCACCAGATCGGACGGACTGGGGAACGCCGGGGAGCTGTTTTTT,CATRSDGLGNAGELFF
.,TRBJ2-7,TRBV29-1,.,TGCAGCGCGGACGGCCAGGGGAACGAGCAGTACTTC,CSADGQGNEQYF
.,TRBJ2-2,TRBV2,.,TGTGCCAGCAGTGAAGCGCGGAGCAGCACCGGGGAGCTGTTTTTT,CASSEARSSTGELFF
.,TRBJ1-1,TRBV5-1,.,TGCGCCAGCAGCTTGGGAGGCGGGATGAACACTGAAGCTTTCTTT,CASSLGGGMNTEAFF
TRBD1,TRBJ1-6,TRBV18,.,TGTGCCAGCTCACCAGCGGGGGGACAGGGTTCACCCCTCCACTTT,CASSPAGGQGSPLHF
.,TRBJ1-5,TRBV6-1,.,TGTGCCAGCAGTGAAGTGATGGCGGGCAATCAGCCCCAGCATTTT,CASSEVMAGNQPQHF
.,TRBJ1-5,TRBV25-1,.,TGTGCCAGCAGTGACGCGGGGAATCAGCCCCAGCATTTT,CASSDAGNQPQHF
TRBD2,TRBJ2-2,TRBV10-3,.,TGTGCCATCAGTGGCGGACTTCTAGCGGGAGGGAACACCGGGGAGCTGTTTTTT,CAISGGLLAGGNTGELFF
.,TRBJ2-7,TRBV5-1,.,TGCGCCAGCAGGGCCGGGACACTCGACTCCTACGAGCAGTACTTC,CASRAGTLDSYEQYF
.,TRBJ2-3,TRBV19,.,TGTGCCAGTACCGAAGCGGCTAGCAGAAGCACAGATACGCAGTATTTT,CASTEAASRSTDTQYF
TRBD1,TRBJ1-5,TRBV19,.,TGTGCCAGTAGGCTAAACCACAGGGGAGGCGTTCAGCCCCAGCATTTT,CASRLNHRGGVQPQHF
TRBD1,TRBJ1-2,TRBV28,.,TGTGCCAGCAGTCGTACCACGCGCTTAACAGGGGATAACACCTTC,CASSRTTRLTGDNTF
.,TRBJ1-6,TRBV15,.,TGTGCCACCAGCAGAGGGCCTTTGACACGGTTGAATTCACCCCTCCACTTT,CATSRGPLTRLNSPLHF
TRBD1,TRBJ2-3,TRBV7-9,.,TGTGCCAGCAGCTTAAGACAGGGGCGCGGCACAGATACGCAGTATTTT,CASSLRQGRGTDTQYF